These T cell receptor beta chains were read from a single sample in a study of blood T cell repertoires in COVID-19. Using immunoSEQ multiplex PCR, the repertoire was profiled, and TCRdb retains in-frame clones only, with some absent. Found here are 50,000 to 65,000 clones, 75% to 85% of them singletons; the top ten hold around 5.3%. Sequencing was carried out using peripheral blood. All receptors come from a woman in her fifties or sixties with acute or convalescent COVID-19. Each CDR3 is given with its conserved first and last residue. D genes are given only for firm matches.

TRBD1,TRBJ1-5,TRBV19,TGTGCCAGTTCTGGGACAGTTCTTTATCAGCCCCAGCATTTT,CASSGTVLYQPQHF
-,TRBJ1-3,TRBV5-4,TGTGCCAGCAGCCCGGACAGCTCTGGAAACACCATATATTTT,CASSPDSSGNTIYF
TRBD1,TRBJ1-1,TRBV7-9,TGTGCCAGCAGCTTGGGACAGCGGAATGAAGCTTTCTTT,CASSLGQRNEAFF
-,TRBJ1-3,TRBV7-2,TGTGCCAGCAGCTTAGTGGGGGCGATCGGAAACACCATATATTTT,CASSLVGAIGNTIYF
TRBD2,TRBJ2-5,TRBV6-5,TGTGCCAGCAGTTACTCGGGGAGGGCGGAGACCCAGTACTTC,CASSYSGRAETQYF
-,TRBJ2-1,TRBV2,TGTGCCAGCAGGCGGGATCCCGGAATACTTAGCTCCTACAATGAGCAGTTCTTC,CASRRDPGILSSYNEQFF
-,TRBJ1-1,TRBV2,TGTGCCAGCAGTGGAGATCCTCCCTTGGAGACTGAAGCTTTCTTT,CASSGDPPLETEAFF
TRBD2,TRBJ2-1,TRBV6-5,TGTGCCAGCAGTCCGGGACTAGCGGGAGTCAATGAGCAGTTCTTC,CASSPGLAGVNEQFF
-,TRBJ2-7,TRBV7-9,TGTGCCAGCAGCTCCTCGAAAGACAGTACTTTTACCTACGAGCAGTACTTC,CASSSSKDSTFTYEQYF
-,TRBJ2-5,TRBV25-1,TGTGCCAGCCCCGCGGGGAGGGGGGGTGGAGAGACCCAGTACTTC,CASPAGRGGGETQYF
-,TRBJ2-4,TRBV9,TGTGCCAGCAGCGTATCTACCCAAGCGAACATTCAGTACTTC,CASSVSTQANIQYF
TRBD1,TRBJ2-7,TRBV7-6,TGTGCCAGCAGCTTAGTGCCCCCGGCAGGGGGCGCATCGGGGGAGCAGTACTTC,CASSLVPPAGGASGEQYF
TRBD1,TRBJ2-7,TRBV2,TGTGCCAGCAAACGGGACAGGGATAACGAGCAGTACTTC,CASKRDRDNEQYF
-,TRBJ1-3,TRBV3-1/TRBV3-2,TGTGCCAGCAGCCAGGCTAGACAGCTCCCTGGAAACACCATATATTTT,CASSQARQLPGNTIYF
TRBD1,TRBJ2-1,TRBV29-1,TGCAGCCCAGGGGGACAGGGAAACAATGAGCAGTTCTTC,CSPGGQGNNEQFF
TRBD2,TRBJ2-1,TRBV6-6,TGTGCCAGCGGAACCGGCGGGGCGGGAGTGGGCGAGCAGTTCTTC,CASGTGGAGVGEQFF